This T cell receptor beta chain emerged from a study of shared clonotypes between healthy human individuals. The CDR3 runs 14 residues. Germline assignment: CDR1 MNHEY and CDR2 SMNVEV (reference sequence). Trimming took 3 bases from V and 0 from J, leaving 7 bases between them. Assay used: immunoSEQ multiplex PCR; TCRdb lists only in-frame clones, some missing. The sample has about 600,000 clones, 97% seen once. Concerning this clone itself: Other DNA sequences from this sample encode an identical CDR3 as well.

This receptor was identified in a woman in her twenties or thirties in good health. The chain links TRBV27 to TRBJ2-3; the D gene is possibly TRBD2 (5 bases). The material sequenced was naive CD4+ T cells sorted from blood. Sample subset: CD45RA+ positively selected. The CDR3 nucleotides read TGTGCCAGCAGTTTTGGCGGGAGCACAGATACGCAGTATTTT. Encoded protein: CASSFGGSTDTQYF.